This is a list of T cell receptor beta chains from one sample in a study of blood T cells in healthy people across ages. Using its own MiXCR run on the 5' RACE reads, TCRdb lists one record per CDR3 protein. The table shows about 1.6 million distinct CDR3 sequences, with approximately 32% occurring only once. Sequencing used blood. These receptor sequences come from a woman aged 25-40 years in good health. Both conserved end residues are part of each CDR3. The order of the fields is CDR3 DNA, CDR3 protein, clone size, CDR3 length, J gene, D gene, V gene. The D gene is left open where the match is weak. Size tells how often a clone was seen (once, few, many) or the class of an expanded clone, and some rows leave it out.

TGTGCCAGCAGCTATAGCGGGGGGATAACCTACGAGCAGTACTTC | CASSYSGGITYEQYF | few | 15 | TRBJ2-7 | TRBD2 | TRBV7-6
TGCGCCAGCAGCCACGCTAAGACAGGGGACAATCAGCCCCAGCATTTT | CASSHAKTGDNQPQHF | NA | 16 | TRBJ1-5 | TRBD1 | TRBV4-1
TGCAGTGCTAGGGTCCCGACAGGGATCAATGAGCAGTTCTTC | CSARVPTGINEQFF | NA | 14 | TRBJ2-1 | TRBD1 | TRBV20-1
TGCGCCAGCAGTGAGCTGCGGAACACCGGGGAGCTGTTTTTT | CASSELRNTGELFF | NA | 14 | TRBJ2-2 | NA | TRBV10-1
TGTGCCAGCACCGAATGGGACAGGGGGCCCTATGGCTACACCTTC | CASTEWDRGPYGYTF | NA | 15 | TRBJ1-2 | TRBD1 | TRBV6-1
TGTGCCAGCAGTTCCGCGGGGTTCCTTACCTACGAGCAGTACTTC | CASSSAGFLTYEQYF | NA | 15 | TRBJ2-7 | NA | TRBV6-6
TGTGCCTGGAGTCAACAGGGAAAGGGCGGCTCCTACAATGAGCAGTTCTTC | CAWSQQGKGGSYNEQFF | NA | 17 | TRBJ2-1 | NA | TRBV30
TGCGCCAGCAGCCACACCCGGGCGGTGAACACTGAAGCTTTCTTT | CASSHTRAVNTEAFF | few | 15 | TRBJ1-1 | NA | TRBV4-1
TGTGCCACACTGGGGGGGAGTGTGACACCCCTCCACTTT | CATLGGSVTPLHF | NA | 13 | TRBJ1-6 | NA | TRBV21-1
TGTGCCAGCAGTGATTCGACAGGGAGCTATGGCTACACCTTC | CASSDSTGSYGYTF | NA | 14 | TRBJ1-2 | TRBD1 | TRBV2
TGTGCCAGCAGCCAAAGGGCCGGAAACACTGAAGCTTTCTTT | CASSQRAGNTEAFF | NA | 14 | TRBJ1-1 | NA | TRBV3-1
TGTGCCAGCGTGACGGGGGCCTCGGAGACCCAGTACTTC | CASVTGASETQYF | NA | 13 | TRBJ2-5 | NA | TRBV6-1
TGCAGTGCTAGTTGGCTGGGGGGGACTAACGGGACCCATGGCGGAAGCACAGATACGCAGTATTTT | CSASWLGGTNGTHGGSTDTQYF | once | 22 | TRBJ2-3 | TRBD2 | TRBV20-1
TGTGCCAGCAGTTACACTGCCTTCCACACTGAAGCTTTCTTT | CASSYTAFHTEAFF | few | 14 | TRBJ1-1 | NA | TRBV3-1
TGTGCCAGCAGCCGCCGACTATTAGCCTACGAGCAGTACTTC | CASSRRLLAYEQYF | few | 14 | TRBJ2-7 | NA | TRBV3-1
TGCAGTGCTAGTAGCGCACGTATGGGAACAGGGGGGCGAGAGACCCAGTACTTC | CSASSARMGTGGRETQYF | NA | 18 | TRBJ2-5 | TRBD1 | TRBV20-1
TGCAGTGCTTTAGCGGGAGATAACTCCTACAATGAGCAGTTCTTC | CSALAGDNSYNEQFF | NA | 15 | TRBJ2-1 | TRBD2 | TRBV20-1
TGTGCCAGCAGCTCCGGGACTCCCGTCACTCAGGAGACCCAGTACTTC | CASSSGTPVTQETQYF | few | 16 | TRBJ2-5 | NA | TRBV7-9
TGCGCCAGCAGTGAGGCTCAAAAGGGTGAGCAGTTCTTC | CASSEAQKGEQFF | NA | 13 | TRBJ2-1 | NA | TRBV10-1
TGTGCCAGCAGCTTTGGACACCGATCTAATGAAAAACTGTTTTTT | CASSFGHRSNEKLFF | NA | 15 | TRBJ1-4 | NA | TRBV7-8
TGTGCCATCAGTGACCCTCGACTAGCGGGAGGTCTGGCCTACAATGAGCAGTTCTTC | CAISDPRLAGGLAYNEQFF | NA | 19 | TRBJ2-1 | TRBD2 | TRBV10-3
TGTGCCAGCAATTCCAGGGGTATTGAGCAGTTCTTC | CASNSRGIEQFF | NA | 12 | TRBJ2-1 | NA | TRBV2
TGCGCCAGCAGCCAAACGGGACTAGCGCCCTACGAGCAGTACTTC | CASSQTGLAPYEQYF | NA | 15 | TRBJ2-7 | TRBD2 | TRBV4-1
TGTGCCAGCAGTTTCGGCGAAAGCAATCAGCCCCAGCATTTT | CASSFGESNQPQHF | few | 14 | TRBJ1-5 | NA | TRBV12-3/TRBV12-4
TGCAGTGCTAGCGCGGTGCTAGCGGGGGACTCTAGCACAGATACGCAGTATTTT | CSASAVLAGDSSTDTQYF | NA | 18 | TRBJ2-3 | TRBD2 | TRBV20-1
TGTGCCAGCAGTGGACAGGCCGGCAATGAGCAGTTCTTC | CASSGQAGNEQFF | many | 13 | TRBJ2-1 | TRBD1 | TRBV6-6
TGTGCCAGCAGCGTGCAGGGGGGCTGGGGGACCCAGTACTTC | CASSVQGGWGTQYF | NA | 14 | TRBJ2-5 | NA | TRBV3-1
TGTGCCAGCAGTTTTCTCCAGAAAAGAGTCGAGCAGTACTTC | CASSFLQKRVEQYF | NA | 14 | TRBJ2-7 | NA | TRBV12-3/TRBV12-4
TGTGCCAGCAGCTACGGTTCCCGCTACAATGAGCAGTTCTTC | CASSYGSRYNEQFF | NA | 14 | TRBJ2-1 | NA | TRBV3-1